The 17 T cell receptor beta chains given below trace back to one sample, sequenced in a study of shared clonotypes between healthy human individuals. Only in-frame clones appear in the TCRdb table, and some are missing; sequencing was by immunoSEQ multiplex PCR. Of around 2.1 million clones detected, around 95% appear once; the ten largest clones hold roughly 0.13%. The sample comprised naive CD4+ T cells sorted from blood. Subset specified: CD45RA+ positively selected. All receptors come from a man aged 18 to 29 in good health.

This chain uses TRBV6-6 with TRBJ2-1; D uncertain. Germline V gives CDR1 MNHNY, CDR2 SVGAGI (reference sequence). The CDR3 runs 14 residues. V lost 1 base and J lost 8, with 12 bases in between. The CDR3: CASSYYRLGDEQFF. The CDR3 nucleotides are TGTGCCAGCAGTTACTACCGCTTGGGCGATGAGCAGTTCTTC.

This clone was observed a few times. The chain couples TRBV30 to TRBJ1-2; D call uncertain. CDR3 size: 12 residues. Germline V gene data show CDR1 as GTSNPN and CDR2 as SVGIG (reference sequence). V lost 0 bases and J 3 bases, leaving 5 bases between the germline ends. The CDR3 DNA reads TGTGCCTGGAGTGTACTCCACTATGGCTACACCTTC. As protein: CAWSVLHYGYTF.

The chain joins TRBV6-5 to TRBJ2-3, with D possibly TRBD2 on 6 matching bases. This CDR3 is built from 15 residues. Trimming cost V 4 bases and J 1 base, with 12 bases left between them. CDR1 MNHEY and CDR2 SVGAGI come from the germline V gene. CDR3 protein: CASSLLAPGTDTQYF. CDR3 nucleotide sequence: TGTGCCAGCAGTTTACTAGCTCCTGGCACAGATACGCAGTATTTT.

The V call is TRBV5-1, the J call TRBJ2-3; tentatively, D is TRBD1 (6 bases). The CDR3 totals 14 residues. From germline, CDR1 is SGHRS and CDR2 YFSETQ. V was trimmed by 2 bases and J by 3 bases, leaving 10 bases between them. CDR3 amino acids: CASSFRDITDTQYF. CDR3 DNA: TGCGCCAGCAGCTTCCGGGACATTACAGATACGCAGTATTTT.

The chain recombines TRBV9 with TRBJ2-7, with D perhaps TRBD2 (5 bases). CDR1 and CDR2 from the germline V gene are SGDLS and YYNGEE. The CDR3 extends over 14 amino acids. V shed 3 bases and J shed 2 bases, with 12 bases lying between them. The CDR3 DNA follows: TGTGCCAGCAGCGCCCGTAGCGTAACCTACGAGCAGTACTTC. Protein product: CASSARSVTYEQYF.

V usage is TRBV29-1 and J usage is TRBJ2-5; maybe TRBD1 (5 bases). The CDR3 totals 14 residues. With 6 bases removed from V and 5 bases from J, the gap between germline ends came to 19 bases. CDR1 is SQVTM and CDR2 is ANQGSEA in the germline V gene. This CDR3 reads CSVDQGLLQETQYF. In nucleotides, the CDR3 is TGCAGCGTGGACCAGGGTCTGCTACAGGAGACCCAGTACTTC.

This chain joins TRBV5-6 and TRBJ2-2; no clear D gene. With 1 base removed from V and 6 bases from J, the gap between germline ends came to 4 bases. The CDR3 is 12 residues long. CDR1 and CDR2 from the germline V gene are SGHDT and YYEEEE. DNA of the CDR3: TGTGCCAGCAGCTTGACGCCCGGGGAGCTGTTTTTT. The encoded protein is CASSLTPGELFF.

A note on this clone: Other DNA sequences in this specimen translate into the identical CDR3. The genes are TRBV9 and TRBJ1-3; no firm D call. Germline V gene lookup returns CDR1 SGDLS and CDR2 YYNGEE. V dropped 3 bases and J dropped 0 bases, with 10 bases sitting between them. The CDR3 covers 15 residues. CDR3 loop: CASSADGSSGNTIYF. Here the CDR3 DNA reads TGTGCCAGCAGCGCCGACGGGAGCTCTGGAAACACCATATATTTT.

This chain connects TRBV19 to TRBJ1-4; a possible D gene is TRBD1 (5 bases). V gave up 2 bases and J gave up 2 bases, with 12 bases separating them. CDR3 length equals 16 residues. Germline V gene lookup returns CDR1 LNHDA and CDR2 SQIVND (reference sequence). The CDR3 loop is CASSIPGEPTNEKLFF. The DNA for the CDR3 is TGTGCCAGTAGTATACCGGGGGAGCCGACTAATGAAAAACTGTTTTTT. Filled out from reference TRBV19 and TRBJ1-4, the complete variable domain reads DGGITQSPKYLFRKEGQNVTLSCEQNLNHDAMYWYRQDPGQGLRLIYYSQIVNDFQKGDIAEGYSVSREKKESFPLTVTSAQKNPTAFYLCASSIPGEPTNEKLFFGSGTQLSVL.

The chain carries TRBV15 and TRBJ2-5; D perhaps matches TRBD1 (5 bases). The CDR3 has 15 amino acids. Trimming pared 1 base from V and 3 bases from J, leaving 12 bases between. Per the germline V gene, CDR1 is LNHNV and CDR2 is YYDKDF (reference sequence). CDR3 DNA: TGTGCCACCAGCAGAGTAAGGGGTAAGGAAGAGACCCAGTACTTC. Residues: CATSRVRGKEETQYF.

CDR3 residues: CASSLDRGTGTLYNEQFF. CDR3 bases: TGTGCCAGCAGCTTAGATCGAGGGACGGGAACGCTATACAATGAGCAGTTCTTC. This chain connects TRBV11-3 to TRBJ2-1; D may correspond to TRBD1 or TRBD2 (5 bases each). Germline CDR1 and CDR2: SGHNT and YENEEA. CDR3 length: 18 residues. V was shortened by 0 bases and J by 4 bases, with 19 bases between the two germline ends.

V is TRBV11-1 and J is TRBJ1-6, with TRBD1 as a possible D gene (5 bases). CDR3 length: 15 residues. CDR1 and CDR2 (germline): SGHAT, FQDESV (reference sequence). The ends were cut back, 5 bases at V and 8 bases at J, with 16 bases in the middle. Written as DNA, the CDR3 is TGTGCCAGCAGCCTTCAGAAGGGAGGGGATTCACCCCTCCACTTT. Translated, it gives CASSLQKGGDSPLHF.

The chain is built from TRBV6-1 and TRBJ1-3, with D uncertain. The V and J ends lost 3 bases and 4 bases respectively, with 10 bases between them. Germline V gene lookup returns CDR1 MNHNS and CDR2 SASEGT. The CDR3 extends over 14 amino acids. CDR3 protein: CASSEHLGGNTIYF. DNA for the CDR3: TGTGCCAGCAGTGAGCACCTGGGAGGAAACACCATATATTTT.

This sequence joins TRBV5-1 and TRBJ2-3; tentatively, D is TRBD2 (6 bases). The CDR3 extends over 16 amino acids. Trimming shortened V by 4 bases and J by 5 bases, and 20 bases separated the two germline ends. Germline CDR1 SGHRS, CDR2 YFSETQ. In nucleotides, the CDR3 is TGCGCCAGCAGCCCCACTCTCGCGGGGCCGGGAGATACGCAGTATTTT. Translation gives CASSPTLAGPGDTQYF.

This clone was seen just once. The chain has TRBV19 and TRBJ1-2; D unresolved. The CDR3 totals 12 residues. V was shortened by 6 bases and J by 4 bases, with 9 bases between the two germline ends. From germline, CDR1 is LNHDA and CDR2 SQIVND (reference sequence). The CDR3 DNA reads TGTGCCAGTAGAGAGTGGGGCTATGGCTACACCTTC. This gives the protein CASREWGYGYTF.

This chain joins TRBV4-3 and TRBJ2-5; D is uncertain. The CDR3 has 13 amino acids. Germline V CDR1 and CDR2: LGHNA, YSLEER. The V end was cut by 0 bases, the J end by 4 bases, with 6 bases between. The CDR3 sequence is CASSQDRAETQYF. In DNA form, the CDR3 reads TGCGCCAGCAGCCAAGATCGGGCAGAGACCCAGTACTTC.

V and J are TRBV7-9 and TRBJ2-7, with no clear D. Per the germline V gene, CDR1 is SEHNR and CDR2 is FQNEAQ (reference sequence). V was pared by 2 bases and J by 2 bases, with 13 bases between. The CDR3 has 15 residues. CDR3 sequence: CASSLLRPLAYEQYF. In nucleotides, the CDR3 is TGTGCCAGCAGCTTATTACGCCCGCTAGCCTACGAGCAGTACTTC.